The rows below give T cell receptor beta chains drawn from one sample of a study of radiation and T cells in renal cell carcinoma. TCRdb's copy holds only in-frame clones and misses some; the assay was immunoSEQ multiplex PCR. The sample carries about 24,000 clones, nearly 55% recorded once. Sequenced material: tumor tissue, taken from a patient whose treatment was nephrectomy without radiotherapy. Every receptor here comes from a human donor with renal cell carcinoma. Both conserved end residues are part of each CDR3. A D gene is named only where the DNA matches it firmly. Only part of the rows carry a size: once, few, many, or a class if the clone is expanded.

D gene: .
V gene: TRBV7-9
J gene: TRBJ1-2
clone size: few
CDR3 DNA: TGTGCCAGCAGCGAGGAAGTGGGGGGCTACACCTTC
CDR3 protein: CASSEEVGGYTF

D gene: .
V gene: TRBV5-4
J gene: TRBJ2-1
clone size: .
CDR3 DNA: TGTGCCAGCAGCCGGCAGCCCGTGGATGAGCAGTTCTTC
CDR3 protein: CASSRQPVDEQFF

D gene: .
V gene: TRBV5-1
J gene: TRBJ2-5
clone size: .
CDR3 DNA: TGCGCCAGCAGCTTTACAGGGGAGCGGGCCCAGTACTTC
CDR3 protein: CASSFTGERAQYF

D gene: .
V gene: TRBV14
J gene: TRBJ2-2
clone size: .
CDR3 DNA: TGTGCCAGCAGCTCCAGAGTCGGGTATCCTACCGGGGAGCTGTTTTTT
CDR3 protein: CASSSRVGYPTGELFF

D gene: .
V gene: TRBV29-1
J gene: TRBJ1-1
clone size: once
CDR3 DNA: .
CDR3 protein: CSVGEGSPFF

D gene: TRBD1
V gene: TRBV7-3
J gene: TRBJ1-1
clone size: .
CDR3 DNA: TGTGCCAGCAGGCAGGGGGCAATGGGTGAAGCTTTCTTT
CDR3 protein: CASRQGAMGEAFF

D gene: TRBD1
V gene: TRBV6-5
J gene: TRBJ1-1
clone size: .
CDR3 DNA: TGTGCCAGCAGCCTACAGGGGATGGACACTGAAGCTTTCTTT
CDR3 protein: CASSLQGMDTEAFF

D gene: TRBD2
V gene: TRBV4-1
J gene: TRBJ2-3
clone size: .
CDR3 DNA: TGCGCCAGCAGCCAAGAAAGCGGGGCTAGCACAGATACGCAGTATTTT
CDR3 protein: CASSQESGASTDTQYF

D gene: .
V gene: TRBV14
J gene: TRBJ1-5
clone size: .
CDR3 DNA: TGTGCCAGCAGCCAAGGAGGGTATCAGCCCCAGCATTTT
CDR3 protein: CASSQGGYQPQHF

D gene: TRBD2
V gene: TRBV5-1
J gene: TRBJ2-5
clone size: .
CDR3 DNA: TGCGCCAGCAGCTTTAGCGGGTACCAAGAGACCCAGTACTTC
CDR3 protein: CASSFSGYQETQYF

D gene: .
V gene: TRBV6-6
J gene: TRBJ1-6
clone size: few
CDR3 DNA: TGTGCCAGCCAGGGCTTAGGGTCACCCCTCCACTTT
CDR3 protein: CASQGLGSPLHF

D gene: TRBD1
V gene: TRBV7-8
J gene: TRBJ1-2
clone size: few
CDR3 DNA: TGTGCCAGCAGCGCCCAAGACAGGGGACCTACTTATGGCTACACCTTC
CDR3 protein: CASSAQDRGPTYGYTF

D gene: .
V gene: TRBV6-5
J gene: TRBJ1-2
clone size: .
CDR3 DNA: TGTGCCAGCAGGACCTCGGGGTCTTATGGCTACACCTTC
CDR3 protein: CASRTSGSYGYTF

D gene: .
V gene: TRBV6-5
J gene: TRBJ1-5
clone size: .
CDR3 DNA: TGTGCCAGCAGCCGACATAGTGAAAGCAATCAGCCCCAGCATTTT
CDR3 protein: CASSRHSESNQPQHF